A selection of T cell receptor beta chains follows, all from one sample in a study of T cells in Graves' hyperthyroidism and ophthalmopathy. MiXCR, run by TCRdb on the multiplex PCR reads, gives a single entry per CDR3 protein. This sample has nearly 250,000 distinct CDR3 sequences, with roughly 17% found just once. The specimen sequenced was blood. Every receptor here comes from a young woman with Graves' ophthalmopathy. Both conserved end residues are part of each CDR3. A D gene is named only where the DNA matches it firmly. Size tells how often a clone was seen (once, few, many) or the class of an expanded clone, and some rows leave it out.

TRBJ2-3,TRBD2,TRBV19,.,TGTGCCAGTAGTATCGCGGGGAATAGCGGGAGGGCCTTTGGAGATGCGCAGTATTTT,CASSIAGNSGRAFGDAQYF
TRBJ2-2,.,TRBV6-1,few,TGTGCCAGCAGGCCACAACAGGGAGCGAACACCGGGGAGCTGTTTTTT,CASRPQQGANTGELFF
TRBJ2-1,TRBD2,TRBV2,many,TGTGCCAGCAGGACTAGCGGATACAATGAGCAGTTCTTC,CASRTSGYNEQFF
TRBJ2-5,TRBD2,TRBV24-1,few,TGTGCCACCAGTAAAGGCTTTAGCGGGGGGCAAGAGACCCAGTACTTC,CATSKGFSGGQETQYF
TRBJ1-5,.,TRBV10-3,many,TGTGCCATCAGTGAGTCCAGGGACCTGGGCCAACAGCCCCAGCATTTT,CAISESRDLGQQPQHF
TRBJ1-5,.,TRBV6-1,many,TGTGCCAGCAGACCTAAGACAGGTCAGCCCCAGCATTTT,CASRPKTGQPQHF
TRBJ2-2,TRBD1,TRBV7-6,.,TGTGCCAGCAGCTCCTACAGGGGGCGGGCCGGGGAGCTGTTTTTT,CASSSYRGRAGELFF
TRBJ2-5,.,TRBV18,.,TGTGCCAGCTCACCGCAAACTTACCAAGAGACCCAGTACTTC,CASSPQTYQETQYF
TRBJ2-1,TRBD2,TRBV2,many,TGTGCCAGCAGGAGATCTAGCGGGGCAGCCAATGAGCAGTTCTTC,CASRRSSGAANEQFF
TRBJ1-1,.,TRBV20-1,many,TGCAGTGCTAGTAGCACATCAAACACTGAAGCTTTCTTT,CSASSTSNTEAFF
TRBJ2-7,.,TRBV7-9,many,TGTGCCAGCAGCCTATATGGAGCGGTGGGGGTCAAAACCTACGAGCAGTACTTC,CASSLYGAVGVKTYEQYF
TRBJ2-1,.,TRBV7-9,many,TGTGCCAGCAGCTTAGTCGTCGCCTCCCCATACAATGAGCAGTTCTTC,CASSLVVASPYNEQFF
TRBJ1-5,.,TRBV10-2,many,TGCGCCAGCAGTGAGCCCCCCGGCAGGCTCCAGCCCCAGCATTTT,CASSEPPGRLQPQHF
TRBJ2-7,.,TRBV4-3,few,TGCTCCAGCAGCCAAGATCCCCGCATAGAGGGAATCCACGAGCAGTACTTC,CSSSQDPRIEGIHEQYF
TRBJ1-5,.,TRBV29-1,many,TGCAGCGCCCTCGTTTTGGACGGCGATGGGAATCAGCCCCAGCATTTT,CSALVLDGDGNQPQHF
TRBJ2-5,TRBD2,TRBV9,.,TGTGCCAGCAGCGTGGCTAGCGGGTACCACGAGACCCAGTACTTC,CASSVASGYHETQYF
TRBJ2-3,TRBD2,TRBV6-2/TRBV6-3,many,TGTGCCAGCAGTTCCATAACTAGCGGTTACACAGATACGCAGTATTTT,CASSSITSGYTDTQYF
TRBJ1-5,.,TRBV20-1,many,TGCAGTGCTAGGGGTGCTAATCAGCCCCAGCATTTT,CSARGANQPQHF
TRBJ1-1,.,TRBV29-1,many,TGCAGCGCCTCGACAGGACCCCTCCTTGAAGCTTTCTTT,CSASTGPLLEAFF
TRBJ2-1,TRBD2,TRBV16,.,TGTGCCAGCAGCCAATCGGCTAGCGGGAGGGCCAATGAGCAGTTCTTC,CASSQSASGRANEQFF
TRBJ1-1,.,TRBV4-3,many,TGCGCCAGCAGCCAAAGCTCTGTTTTAGGAGTGAACACTGAAGCTTTCTTT,CASSQSSVLGVNTEAFF
TRBJ1-5,TRBD1,TRBV28,.,TGTGCCAGCAGTTTCGGCGCTTGGGGGGCAGGGGGAAGTCGGCAGCCCCAGCATTTT,CASSFGAWGAGGSRQPQHF
TRBJ2-5,.,TRBV5-5,few,TGTGCCAGTAGTATTGGGCTCCAAGAGACCCAGTACTTC,CASSIGLQETQYF
TRBJ1-3,.,TRBV6-1,.,TGTGCCAGCAGTATGGGGGTCTCAGGAAACACCATATATTTT,CASSMGVSGNTIYF
TRBJ2-3,.,TRBV15,many,TGTGCCACCAGCAGAGATTTAGGGCTAGCGGACAGGGATACGCAGTATTTT,CATSRDLGLADRDTQYF
TRBJ2-1,TRBD2,TRBV7-8,many,TGTGCCAGCAGCGCCCGGACTAGCGGGGGGGCATATGAGCAGTTCTTC,CASSARTSGGAYEQFF
TRBJ1-1,.,TRBV7-9,many,TGTGCCAGCAGCCGTGAACATAACACTGAAGCTTTCTTT,CASSREHNTEAFF
TRBJ1-2,.,TRBV12-3/TRBV12-4,many,TGTGCCAGCAGCCAGACACTCGCTAACTATGGCTACACCTTC,CASSQTLANYGYTF
TRBJ1-3,.,TRBV6-1,many,TGTGCCAGCAGCAGAACCACAGCGGGAAACACCATATATTTT,CASSRTTAGNTIYF
TRBJ2-5,.,TRBV27,many,TGTGCCAGCAGTTTGTGGGGGACGGTCCAAGAGACCCAGTACTTC,CASSLWGTVQETQYF
TRBJ1-1,.,TRBV7-9,many,TGTGCCAGCAGCTTAGCGCGACGAGGGAACACTGAAGCTTTCTTT,CASSLARRGNTEAFF
TRBJ2-1,TRBD2,TRBV28,few,TGTGCCAGCAACCCAACGGTGAGGACTAGCGGGGGGGTGAATGAGCAGTTCTTC,CASNPTVRTSGGVNEQFF
TRBJ2-7,TRBD1,TRBV7-8,many,TGTGCCAGCAGCTTAGGAGGGACAGAGAGCTCCTACGAGCAGTACTTC,CASSLGGTESSYEQYF
TRBJ2-5,.,TRBV7-9,.,TGTGCCACCAGCAGAGAATGGGGAGAGACCCAGTACTTC,CATSREWGETQYF
TRBJ2-6,.,TRBV28,many,TGTGCCAGCAGTTTTCAGGGACGCCCCTCTGGGGCCAACGTCCTGACTTTC,CASSFQGRPSGANVLTF
TRBJ2-1,.,TRBV3-1,many,TGTGCCAGCAGCCGATACAAGGGAGAAATCCGGACAGAAGAGGTGTCGTACAATGAGCAGTTCTTC,CASSRYKGEIRTEEVSYNEQFF
TRBJ2-7,.,TRBV10-2,many,TGCGCCAGCAGTGAGTTAGAGGAGCAGTACTTC,CASSELEEQYF
TRBJ1-2,TRBD1,TRBV28,many,TGTGCTACTCTGGGGGACAGGGGATTTGGCTACACCTTC,CATLGDRGFGYTF
TRBJ1-5,.,TRBV19,many,TGTGCCAGCAATAGGGGCCCGGTAACCCGGGGCAATCAGCCCCAGCATTTT,CASNRGPVTRGNQPQHF
TRBJ1-5,.,TRBV6-1,many,TGTGCCACTCCCCCTGTACAGCCCCAGCATTTT,CATPPVQPQHF
TRBJ1-5,.,TRBV20-1,many,TGCAGTGCTACCAGGGGAGCTAATCAGCCCCAGCATTTT,CSATRGANQPQHF
TRBJ2-5,.,TRBV2,many,TGTGCCAGCAGGGTAGGGGAGACCCAGTACTTC,CASRVGETQYF
TRBJ2-5,TRBD1,TRBV12-3/TRBV12-4,many,TGTGCCAGCAGTTCTGACAGGGGGAACAGAGAGACCCAGTACTTC,CASSSDRGNRETQYF
TRBJ2-2,TRBD2,TRBV7-9,few,TGTGCCAGCAGCTTAATACTAGCGGGAGACTCCACCGGGGAGCTGTTTTTT,CASSLILAGDSTGELFF
TRBJ1-1,.,TRBV7-9,many,TGTGCCAGCAGACGGGCTGGAGGGGAGCCCACTGAAGCTTTCTTT,CASRRAGGEPTEAFF
TRBJ2-5,.,TRBV28,many,TGTGCCAGCACCACGACGTTACAAGAGACCCAGTACTTC,CASTTTLQETQYF
TRBJ2-1,.,TRBV12-3/TRBV12-4,many,TGTGCCAGCAGTTTTGGTCGTTACAATGAGCAGTTCTTC,CASSFGRYNEQFF
TRBJ2-7,.,TRBV10-2,many,TGCGCCAGCAGTGTCGGGGGGCATACCTACGAGCAGTACTTC,CASSVGGHTYEQYF